This T cell receptor beta chain was sequenced during a study of OX40 agonist ivuxolimab in advanced cancers. Study context: Partial response was recorded in three patients: one hepatocellular carcinoma and two cutaneous melanoma cases.

Repertoires were generated with immunoSEQ multiplex PCR, while TCRdb's copy carries only in-frame clones and drops some. The table records 16,000 or so clones, approximately 86% of them present only once. V lost 3 bases, J lost 4 bases, and 9 bases lay in between. Per the germline V gene, CDR1 is MDHEN and CDR2 is SYDVKM. The CDR3 sequence is 13 residues long. The sequence derives from an adult with an advanced solid tumor such as melanoma, head and neck, liver or kidney cancer. The sample here was CD4+ or CD8+ T cells sorted from blood, taken in a trial of the OX40 agonist ivuxolimab. The chain uses TRBV28 and TRBJ1-2; D call uncertain. The CDR3: CASSFTEGYGYTF. The CDR3 bases are TGTGCCAGCAGTTTCACCGAGGGCTATGGCTACACCTTC.